Included here is one T cell receptor (beta chain) sequence, with context. Its specificity is unknown. Trimming removed 5 bases from V and 0 bases from J, with 8 bases in between. The length of the CDR3 is 14 residues. Germline V gene data show CDR1 as LNHNV and CDR2 as YYDKDF (reference sequence). The source of the sample is a study of graft-versus-host responses after intestinal transplantation. Clones were sequenced by immunoSEQ multiplex PCR, and TCRdb holds only the in-frame ones, with some missing. The table lists under 90,000 clones, 85% to 90% of them singletons. This sequence originates from a human donor who was the organ donor for an intestinal transplant. The input for sequencing was unstimulated CD8+ T cells sorted from spleen or lymph node cells, taken before transplant. The chain employs TRBV15 and TRBJ1-3; D ambiguous. The CDR3 loop is CATSVSSSGNTIYF. CDR3 DNA: TGTGCCACCAGCGTTAGTAGCTCTGGAAACACCATATATTTT.